Following are 10 T cell receptor beta chains from one sample sequenced in a study of regulatory T cells in long-lasting Graves disease. The time point denotes: persistent/refractory GD, antithyroid drugs over 5 years with positive TRAb. The TCR library was prepared using RNA isolated from PBMCs. Investigators prepared the TCR beta libraries by applying iRepertoire HTBI primers and Arm-PCR of CDR3 regions. MiXCR, run by TCRdb on the multiplex PCR reads, gives a single entry per CDR3 protein. The repertoire has roughly 400,000 distinct CDR3 sequences, 21% of them found once; the top ten carry 14%. The sequencing here drew on peripheral blood mononuclear cells (PBMCs), taken when the disease was refractory, from a patient treated with antithyroid drugs. Source of these receptors: a female donor with Graves disease.

Written as DNA, the CDR3 is TGCGCCAGCAGCTTCGGCAGCACTGAAGCTTTCTTT. Protein: CASSFGSTEAFF. The chain links TRBV5-1 to TRBJ1-1; no reliable D call. V shed 2 bases and J shed 4 bases, with 6 bases lying between them. The CDR3 length is 12 residues. CDR1 and CDR2 from the germline V gene are SGHRS and YFSETQ.

This clonotype was detected only a few times. The V call is TRBV15, the J call TRBJ1-6, with D possibly being TRBD1 (6 bases). Trimming removed 0 bases at V and 7 bases at J, with 19 bases between. The CDR3 is 18 amino acids. In germline, CDR1 is LNHNV, CDR2 YYDKDF (reference sequence). CDR3 region: CATSREGGPGTFNSPLHF. In nucleotides, the CDR3 is TGTGCCACCAGCAGAGAGGGGGGGCCGGGGACGTTCAATTCACCCCTCCACTTT.

The sample holds a few counts of this clonotype. V usage is TRBV7-8 and J usage is TRBJ1-2, with 9 bases aligning to TRBD1. Germline assignment: CDR1 SGHVS and CDR2 FQNEAQ. J lost 6 bases, V lost 5 bases, and 10 bases had no gene match. This CDR3 contains 15 residues. This CDR3 reads CASSRVMDRGHGYTF. CDR3 nucleotide sequence: TGTGCCAGCAGCCGAGTAATGGACAGGGGCCATGGCTACACCTTC.

This clonotype has a count of ten or more. The chain employs TRBV12-3 or TRBV12-4 and TRBJ1-1, with 7 nucleotides matching TRBD1. J lost 5 bases, V lost 6 bases, and 9 bases had no gene match. The CDR3 contains 14 residues. The CDR3 nucleotides read TGTGCCAGCAGACTCGGACAGGCAGTGACTGAAGCTTTCTTT. The encoded protein is CASRLGQAVTEAFF.

This clonotype was seen only a few times. The chain joins TRBV2 to TRBJ2-3, with D perhaps TRBD1 (5 bases). Germline V lookup: CDR1 SNHLY, CDR2 FYNNEI. This CDR3 has 16 amino acids. V dropped 7 bases and J dropped 2 bases, with 19 bases sitting between them. CDR3 protein: CASIRGTNTLTDTQYF. DNA of the CDR3: TGTGCCAGCATAAGGGGAACTAATACCCTCACAGATACGCAGTATTTT.

This clonotype has a handful of counts. The chain joins TRBV5-1 to TRBJ1-1; 7 bases are shared with TRBD1. Losses at the gene ends were 7 bases for V and 0 bases for J; bases not matched to a gene: 6. The CDR3 contains 14 residues. Germline CDR1 SGHRS, CDR2 YFSETQ. The CDR3 loop is CASGKGQMNTEAFF. For the CDR3, the DNA is TGCGCCAGCGGTAAGGGACAGATGAACACTGAAGCTTTCTTT.

The chain is built from TRBV6-5 and TRBJ2-2, with 9 positions matching TRBD1. Germline V gene data show CDR1 as MNHEY and CDR2 as SVGAGI. The V and J ends lost 2 bases and 6 bases, in that order; junction bases with no gene match: 10. CDR3 size: 17 residues. CDR3 sequence: CASSYPGQGKSAGELFF. The DNA for the CDR3 is TGTGCCAGCAGTTACCCGGGACAGGGAAAGTCCGCCGGGGAGCTGTTTTTT.

This clonotype has just a few counts. The genes are TRBV3-1 and TRBJ2-3; 7 bases align to TRBD2. Germline CDR1 reads LGHDT; CDR2 reads YNNKEL (reference sequence). V was pared by 4 bases and J by 0 bases, with 4 bases of the junction left unmatched. This CDR3 has 15 residues. This CDR3 reads CASSPSGDSTDTQYF. DNA of the CDR3: TGTGCCAGCAGCCCGAGCGGGGATAGCACAGATACGCAGTATTTT.

This clonotype appeared a few times. This chain uses TRBV4-1 with TRBJ2-7; 7 bases align to TRBD2. Germline trimming cut 1 base from V and 6 bases from J; bases unmatched to any gene: 15. Germline values: CDR1 MGHRA, CDR2 YSYEKL. There are 17 residues in the CDR3. The CDR3 bases are TGCGCCAGCAGCCAAGGCCTGTCGGCTAGCGGTCTTCTCGAGCAGTACTTC. Its translation: CASSQGLSASGLLEQYF.

This clonotype was found a few times. This sequence joins TRBV28 and TRBJ2-1; D is possibly TRBD1 (6 bases). Trimming removed 7 bases at V and 9 bases at J, with 25 bases between. The CDR3 loop spans 16 amino acids. Looked up from germline, CDR1 is MDHEN and CDR2 is SYDVKM. The CDR3: CASIGLGAGRRPEQFF. The CDR3 DNA follows: TGTGCCAGCATTGGACTGGGGGCGGGTCGTAGGCCTGAGCAGTTCTTC.